This T cell receptor beta chain comes out of a study of cytomegalovirus exposure and HLA in healthy donors. Study overall: Clustering assigned around 77% of the approximately 430 genotyped donors to the Caucasian-associated ancestry cluster.

As regards this clone: As yet, its antigen is unknown.

The V end lost 5 bases, the J end lost 5 bases, and 9 bases lay between the germline ends. Germline CDR1 reads MNHNY; CDR2 reads SVGAGI (reference sequence). CDR3 size: 13 residues. Broader study findings: Within the data, a cluster of highly shared sequence variants was likely a sequencing artifact. There were a few CMV-associated chains whose specificity for CMV antigens was confirmed in vitro.

Researchers ran the PCR with 60 Vbeta and 13 Jbeta primers. Profiling relied on immunoSEQ multiplex PCR, and the TCRdb table lists in-frame clones only, not all of them. Here the sample spans some 180,000 clones, about three quarters being singletons. This clonotype was sampled from a woman aged 55-69 years in good health and CMV-seropositive. The sequenced material came from PBMCs. The gene calls are TRBV6-6 and TRBJ2-2; D possibly corresponds to TRBD2 (6 bases). CDR3: CASSPGVTGELFF. In DNA, the CDR3 is TGTGCCAGCAGTCCGGGGGTGACCGGGGAGCTGTTTTTT.